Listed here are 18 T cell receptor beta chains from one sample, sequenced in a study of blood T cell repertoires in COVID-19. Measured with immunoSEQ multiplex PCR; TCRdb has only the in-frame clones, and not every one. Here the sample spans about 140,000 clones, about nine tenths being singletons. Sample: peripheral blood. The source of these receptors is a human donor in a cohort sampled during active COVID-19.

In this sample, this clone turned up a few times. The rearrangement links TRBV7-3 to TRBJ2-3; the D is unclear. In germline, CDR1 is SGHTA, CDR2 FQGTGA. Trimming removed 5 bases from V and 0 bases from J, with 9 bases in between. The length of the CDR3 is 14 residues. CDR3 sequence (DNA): TGTGCCAGCAGCCCCACTCTTAGCACAGATACGCAGTATTTT. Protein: CASSPTLSTDTQYF.

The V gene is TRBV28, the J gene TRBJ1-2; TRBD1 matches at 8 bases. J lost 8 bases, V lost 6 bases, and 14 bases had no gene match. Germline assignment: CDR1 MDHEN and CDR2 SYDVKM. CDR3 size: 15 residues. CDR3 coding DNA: TGTGCCAGCAGCCAAGCTGCGACAGGGGAAGGGGGCTACACCTTC. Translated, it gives CASSQAATGEGGYTF.

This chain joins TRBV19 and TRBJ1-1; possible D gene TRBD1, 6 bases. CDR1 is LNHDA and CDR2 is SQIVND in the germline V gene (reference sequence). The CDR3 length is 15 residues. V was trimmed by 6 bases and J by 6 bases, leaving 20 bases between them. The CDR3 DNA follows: TGTGCCAGTAGGACCCATTCGCCAGGGGTGGCTGAAGCTTTCTTT. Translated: CASRTHSPGVAEAFF.

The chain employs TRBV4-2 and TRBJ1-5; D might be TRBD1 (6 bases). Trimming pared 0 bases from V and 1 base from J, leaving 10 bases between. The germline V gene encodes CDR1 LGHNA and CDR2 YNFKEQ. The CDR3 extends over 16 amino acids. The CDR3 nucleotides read TGTGCCAGCAGCCAAGAAACAGGGATAAGCAATCAGCCCCAGCATTTT. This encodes CASSQETGISNQPQHF.

CDR3 nucleotide sequence: TGTGCCAGCAGCCTCCGGGGGACAGGAGAAGAGACCCAGTACTTC. It encodes CASSLRGTGEETQYF. The gene calls are TRBV3-1 (or the pseudogene TRBV3-2) and TRBJ2-5, with 8 bases that match TRBD1. There are 15 residues in the CDR3. The ends lost 4 bases at V and 3 bases at J; junction bases unmatched: 7. Germline CDR1 reads LGHDT; CDR2 reads YNNKEL (reference sequence).

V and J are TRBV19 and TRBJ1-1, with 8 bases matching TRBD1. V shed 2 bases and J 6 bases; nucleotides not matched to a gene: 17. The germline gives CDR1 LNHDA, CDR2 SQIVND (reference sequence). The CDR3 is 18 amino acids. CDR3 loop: CASSISPPGRGPAAEAFF. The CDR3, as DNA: TGTGCCAGTAGTATATCGCCCCCGGGCAGGGGGCCAGCAGCTGAAGCTTTCTTT.

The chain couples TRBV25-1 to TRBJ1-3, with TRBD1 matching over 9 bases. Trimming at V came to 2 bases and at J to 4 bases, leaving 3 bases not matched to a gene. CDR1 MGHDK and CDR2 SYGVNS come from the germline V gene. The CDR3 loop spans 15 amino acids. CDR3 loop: CASSEIGTGGNTIYF. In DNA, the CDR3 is TGTGCCAGCAGTGAAATAGGGACAGGGGGAAACACCATATATTTT.

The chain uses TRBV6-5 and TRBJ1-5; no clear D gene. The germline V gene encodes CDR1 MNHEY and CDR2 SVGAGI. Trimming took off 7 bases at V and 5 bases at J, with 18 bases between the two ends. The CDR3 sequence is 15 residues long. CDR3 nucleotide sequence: TGTGCCAGCACCGATACAATCGTACGGGATCAGCCCCAGCATTTT. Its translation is CASTDTIVRDQPQHF.

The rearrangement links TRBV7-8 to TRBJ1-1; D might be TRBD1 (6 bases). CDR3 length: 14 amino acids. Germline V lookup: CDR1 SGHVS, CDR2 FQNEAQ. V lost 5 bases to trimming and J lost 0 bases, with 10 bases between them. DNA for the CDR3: TGTGCCAGCAGCACCGGACAGATGAACACTGAAGCTTTCTTT. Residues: CASSTGQMNTEAFF.

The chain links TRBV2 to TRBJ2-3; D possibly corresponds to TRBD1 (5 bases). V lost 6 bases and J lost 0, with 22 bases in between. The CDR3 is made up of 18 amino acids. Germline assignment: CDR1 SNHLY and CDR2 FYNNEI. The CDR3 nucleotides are TGTGCCAGCAGAGTCCGCCCCGCACGTTGGGGCAGCACAGATACGCAGTATTTT. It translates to CASRVRPARWGSTDTQYF.

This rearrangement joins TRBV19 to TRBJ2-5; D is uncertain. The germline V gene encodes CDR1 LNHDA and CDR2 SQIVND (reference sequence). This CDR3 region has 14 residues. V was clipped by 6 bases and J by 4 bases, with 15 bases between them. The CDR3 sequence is CASSPWAALETQYF. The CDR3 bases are TGTGCCAGTAGCCCGTGGGCTGCCTTAGAGACCCAGTACTTC.

CDR3 DNA: TGTGCCAGCAGCCTAAGCGGGGGGGCCGGGGAGCTGTTTTTT. This sequence encodes CASSLSGGAGELFF. The chain recombines TRBV6-5 with TRBJ2-2, with 10 bases that match TRBD2. Trimming took 6 bases from V and 6 from J; bases not matched to a gene: 4. The germline V gene encodes CDR1 MNHEY and CDR2 SVGAGI. The length of the CDR3 is 14 residues.

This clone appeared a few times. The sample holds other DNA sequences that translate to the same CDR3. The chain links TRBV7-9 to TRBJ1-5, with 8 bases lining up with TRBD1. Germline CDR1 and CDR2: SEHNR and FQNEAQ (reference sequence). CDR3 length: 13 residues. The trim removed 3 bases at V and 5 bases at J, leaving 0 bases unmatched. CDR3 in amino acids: CASSLTGDQPQHF. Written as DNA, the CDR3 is TGTGCCAGCAGCTTGACAGGGGATCAGCCCCAGCATTTT.

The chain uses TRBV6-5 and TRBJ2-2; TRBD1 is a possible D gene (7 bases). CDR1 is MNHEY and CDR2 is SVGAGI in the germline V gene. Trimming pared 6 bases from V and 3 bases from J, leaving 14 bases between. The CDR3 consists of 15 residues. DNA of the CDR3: TGTGCCAGCAGCAGGGGGGCGCGGGACACCGGGGAGCTGTTTTTT. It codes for CASSRGARDTGELFF.

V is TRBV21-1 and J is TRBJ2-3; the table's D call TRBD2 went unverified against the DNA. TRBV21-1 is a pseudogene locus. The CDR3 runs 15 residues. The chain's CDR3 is CASSKVGGLEDTQYF. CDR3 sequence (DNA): TGTGCCAGCAGCAAAGTGGGTGGTCTGGAGGATACGCAGTATTTT.

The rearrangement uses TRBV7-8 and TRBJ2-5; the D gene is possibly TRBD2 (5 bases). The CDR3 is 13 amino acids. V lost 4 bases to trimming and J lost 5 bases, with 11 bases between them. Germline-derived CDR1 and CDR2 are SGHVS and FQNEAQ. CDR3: CASSYAGRETQYF. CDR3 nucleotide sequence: TGTGCCAGCAGCTACGCGGGTCGGGAGACCCAGTACTTC.

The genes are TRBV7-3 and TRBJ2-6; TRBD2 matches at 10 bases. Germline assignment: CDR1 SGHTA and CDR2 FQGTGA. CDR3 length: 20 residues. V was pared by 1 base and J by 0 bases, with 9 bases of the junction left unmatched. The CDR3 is CASSLIRLAGEPSGANVLTF. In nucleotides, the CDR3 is TGTGCCAGCAGCTTAATCCGGCTAGCGGGGGAACCCTCTGGGGCCAACGTCCTGACTTTC.

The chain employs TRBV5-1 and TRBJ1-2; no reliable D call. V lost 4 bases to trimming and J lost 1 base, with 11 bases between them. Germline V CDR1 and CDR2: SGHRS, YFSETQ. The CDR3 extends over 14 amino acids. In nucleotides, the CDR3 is TGCGCCAGCAGCGAACCCACAGATAACTATGGCTACACCTTC. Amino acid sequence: CASSEPTDNYGYTF.